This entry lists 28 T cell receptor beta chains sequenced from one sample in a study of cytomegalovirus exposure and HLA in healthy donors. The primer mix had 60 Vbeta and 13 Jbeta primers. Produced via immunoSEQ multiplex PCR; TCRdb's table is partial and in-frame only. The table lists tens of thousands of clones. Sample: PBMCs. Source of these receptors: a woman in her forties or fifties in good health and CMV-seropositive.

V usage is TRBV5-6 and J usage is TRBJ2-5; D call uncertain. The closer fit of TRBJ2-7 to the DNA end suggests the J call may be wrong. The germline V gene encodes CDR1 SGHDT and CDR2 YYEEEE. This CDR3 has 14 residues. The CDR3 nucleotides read TGTGCCAGCAGTGTAGTTATGGGCCTGGGCGAGCAGTACTTC. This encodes CASSVVMGLGEQYF.

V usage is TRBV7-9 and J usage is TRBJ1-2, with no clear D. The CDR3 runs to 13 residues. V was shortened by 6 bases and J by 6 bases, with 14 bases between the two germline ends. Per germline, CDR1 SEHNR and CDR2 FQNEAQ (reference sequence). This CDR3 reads CASSSTQVHGYTF. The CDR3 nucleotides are TGTGCCAGCAGTTCAACCCAGGTGCATGGCTACACCTTC.

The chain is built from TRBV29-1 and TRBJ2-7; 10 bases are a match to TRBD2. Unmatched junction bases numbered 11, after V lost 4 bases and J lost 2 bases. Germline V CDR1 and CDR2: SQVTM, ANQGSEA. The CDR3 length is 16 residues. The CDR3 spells CSVVNSGGPRPYEQYF. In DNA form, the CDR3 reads TGCAGCGTTGTAAATAGCGGGGGGCCCCGCCCCTACGAGCAGTACTTC.

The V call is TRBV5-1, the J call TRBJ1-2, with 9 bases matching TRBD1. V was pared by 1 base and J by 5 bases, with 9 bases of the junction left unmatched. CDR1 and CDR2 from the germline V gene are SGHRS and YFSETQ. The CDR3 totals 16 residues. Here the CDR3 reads CASSLMPRTGAYGYTF. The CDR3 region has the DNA TGCGCCAGCAGCTTGATGCCGAGGACAGGGGCGTATGGCTACACCTTC.

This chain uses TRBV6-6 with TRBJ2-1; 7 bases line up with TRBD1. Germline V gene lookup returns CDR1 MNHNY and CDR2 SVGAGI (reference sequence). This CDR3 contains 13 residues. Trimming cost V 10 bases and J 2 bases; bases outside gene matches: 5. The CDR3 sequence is CATRQGTYNEQFF. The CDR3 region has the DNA TGTGCCACCCGACAGGGCACCTACAATGAGCAGTTCTTC.

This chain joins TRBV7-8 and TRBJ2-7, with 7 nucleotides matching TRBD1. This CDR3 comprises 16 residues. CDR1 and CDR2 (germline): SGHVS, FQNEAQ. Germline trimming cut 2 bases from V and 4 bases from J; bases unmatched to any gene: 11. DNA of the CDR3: TGTGCCAGCAGCTTACTCACAGGGGACACGTTTTACGAGCAGTACTTC. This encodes CASSLLTGDTFYEQYF.

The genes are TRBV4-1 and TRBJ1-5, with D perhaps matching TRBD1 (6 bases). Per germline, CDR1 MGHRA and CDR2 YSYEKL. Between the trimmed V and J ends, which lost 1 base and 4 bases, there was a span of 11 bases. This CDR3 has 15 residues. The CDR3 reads CASSQATGRNQPQHF. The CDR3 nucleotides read TGCGCCAGCAGCCAAGCGACAGGACGAAATCAGCCCCAGCATTTT.

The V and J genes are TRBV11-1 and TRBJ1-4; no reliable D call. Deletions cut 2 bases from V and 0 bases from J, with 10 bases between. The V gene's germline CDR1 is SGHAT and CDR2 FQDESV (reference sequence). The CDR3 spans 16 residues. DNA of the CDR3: TGTGCCAGCAGCTTATCATACACAGCAACTAATGAAAAACTGTTTTTT. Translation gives CASSLSYTATNEKLFF. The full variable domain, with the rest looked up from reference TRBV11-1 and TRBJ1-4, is EAEVAQSPRYKITEKSQAVAFWCDPISGHATLYWYRQILGQGPELLVQFQDESVVDDSQLPKDRFSAERLKGVDSTLKIQPAELGDSAMYLCASSLSYTATNEKLFFGSGTQLSVL.

CDR3 loop: CASSRTRTGGNYGYTF. DNA for the CDR3: TGTGCCAGCAGTAGAACCCGGACAGGGGGTAACTATGGCTACACCTTC. This sequence joins TRBV28 and TRBJ1-2; 10 nucleotides match TRBD1. CDR1 MDHEN and CDR2 SYDVKM come from the germline V gene. The CDR3 runs to 16 residues. Trimming took 5 bases from V and 1 from J; bases not matched to a gene: 7.

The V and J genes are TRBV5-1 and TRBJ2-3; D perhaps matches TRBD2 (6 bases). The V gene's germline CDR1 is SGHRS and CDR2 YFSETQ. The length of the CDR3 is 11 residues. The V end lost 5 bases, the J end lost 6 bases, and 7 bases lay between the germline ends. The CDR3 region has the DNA TGCGCCAGCAGGCTAGCGGATACGCAGTATTTT. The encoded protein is CASRLADTQYF. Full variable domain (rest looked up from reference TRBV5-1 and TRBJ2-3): KAGVTQTPRYLIKTRGQQVTLSCSPISGHRSVSWYQQTPGQGLQFLFEYFSETQRNKGNFPGRFSGRQFSNSRSEMNVSTLELGDSALYLCASRLADTQYFGPGTRLTVL.

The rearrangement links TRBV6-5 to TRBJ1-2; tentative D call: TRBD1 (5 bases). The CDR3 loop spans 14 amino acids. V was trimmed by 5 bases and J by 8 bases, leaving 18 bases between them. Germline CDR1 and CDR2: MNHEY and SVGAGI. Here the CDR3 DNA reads TGTGCCAGCAGTCCAACTGGGGCAGTAAGAGGCTACACCTTC. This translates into CASSPTGAVRGYTF.

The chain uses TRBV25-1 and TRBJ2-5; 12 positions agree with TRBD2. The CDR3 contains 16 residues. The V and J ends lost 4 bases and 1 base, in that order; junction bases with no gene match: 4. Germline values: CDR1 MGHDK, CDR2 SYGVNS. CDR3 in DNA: TGTGCCAGCAGTGCGGGGACTAGCGGGTTCCAAGAGACCCAGTACTTC. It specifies CASSAGTSGFQETQYF.

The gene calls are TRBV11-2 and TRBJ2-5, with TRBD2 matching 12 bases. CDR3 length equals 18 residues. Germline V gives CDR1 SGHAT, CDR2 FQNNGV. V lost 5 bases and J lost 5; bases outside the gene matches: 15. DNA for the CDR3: TGTGCCAGCAGCCGGAAGGACCTAGCGGGAGGGAGGACGGAGACCCAGTACTTC. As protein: CASSRKDLAGGRTETQYF.

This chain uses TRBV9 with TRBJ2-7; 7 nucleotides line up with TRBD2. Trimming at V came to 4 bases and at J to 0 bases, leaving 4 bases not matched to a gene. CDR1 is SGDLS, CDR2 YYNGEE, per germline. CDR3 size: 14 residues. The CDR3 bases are TGTGCCAGCAGCCCACGGGACTACTCCTACGAGCAGTACTTC. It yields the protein CASSPRDYSYEQYF.

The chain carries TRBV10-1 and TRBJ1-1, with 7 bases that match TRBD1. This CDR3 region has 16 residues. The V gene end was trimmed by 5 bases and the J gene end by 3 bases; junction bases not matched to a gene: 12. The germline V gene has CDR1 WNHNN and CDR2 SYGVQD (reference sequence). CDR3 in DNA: TGCGCCAGCAGTTATCAACAGGGTAGGGGGCACACTGAAGCTTTCTTT. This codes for CASSYQQGRGHTEAFF.

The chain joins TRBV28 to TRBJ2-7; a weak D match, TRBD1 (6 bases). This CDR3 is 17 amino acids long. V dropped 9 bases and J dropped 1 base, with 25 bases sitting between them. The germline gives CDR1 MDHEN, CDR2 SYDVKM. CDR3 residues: CASPPSLGGALSYEQYF. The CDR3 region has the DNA TGTGCCAGTCCGCCCAGCCTAGGGGGAGCTCTGTCCTACGAGCAGTACTTC. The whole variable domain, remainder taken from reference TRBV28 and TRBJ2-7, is DVKVTQSSRYLVKRTGEKVFLECVQDMDHENMFWYRQDPGLGLRLIYFSYDVKMKEKGDIPEGYSVSREKKERFSLILESASTNQTSMYLCASPPSLGGALSYEQYFGPGTRLTVT.

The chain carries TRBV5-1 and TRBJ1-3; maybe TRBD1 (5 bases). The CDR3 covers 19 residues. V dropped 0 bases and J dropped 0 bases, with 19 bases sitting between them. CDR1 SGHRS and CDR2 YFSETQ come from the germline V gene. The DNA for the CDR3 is TGCGCCAGCAGCTTGGAACCTCAGGGACTTCATATCTCTGGAAACACCATATATTTT. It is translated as CASSLEPQGLHISGNTIYF.

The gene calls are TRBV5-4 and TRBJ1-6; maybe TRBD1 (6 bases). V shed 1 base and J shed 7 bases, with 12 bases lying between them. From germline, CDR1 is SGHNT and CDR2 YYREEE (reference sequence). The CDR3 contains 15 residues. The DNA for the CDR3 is TGTGCCAGCAGCTTGTCGGGACAACCCAATTCACCCCTCCACTTT. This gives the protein CASSLSGQPNSPLHF.

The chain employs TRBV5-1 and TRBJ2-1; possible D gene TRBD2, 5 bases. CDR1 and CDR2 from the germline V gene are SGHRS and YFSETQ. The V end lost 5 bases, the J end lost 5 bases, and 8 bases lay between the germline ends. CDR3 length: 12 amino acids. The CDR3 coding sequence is TGCGCCAGCAGTCGGGATAACAATGAGCAGTTCTTC. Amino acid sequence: CASSRDNNEQFF.

CDR3 nucleotide sequence: TGTGCCAGTAGTACCCCGGGCGCAGGGGCCCGCAATCAGCCCCAGCATTTT. Protein sequence: CASSTPGAGARNQPQHF. The V call is TRBV19, the J call TRBJ1-5; D possibly corresponds to TRBD1 (6 bases). The length of the CDR3 is 17 residues. V gave up 4 bases and J gave up 2 bases, with 18 bases separating them. Per the germline V gene, CDR1 is LNHDA and CDR2 is SQIVND (reference sequence).

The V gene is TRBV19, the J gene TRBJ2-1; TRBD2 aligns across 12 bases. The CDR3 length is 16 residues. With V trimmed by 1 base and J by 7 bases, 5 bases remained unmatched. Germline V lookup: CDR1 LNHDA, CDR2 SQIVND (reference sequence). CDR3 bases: TGTGCCAGTAGTATAGGGTCTAGCGGGAGGGGGAATGAGCAGTTCTTC. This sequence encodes CASSIGSSGRGNEQFF.

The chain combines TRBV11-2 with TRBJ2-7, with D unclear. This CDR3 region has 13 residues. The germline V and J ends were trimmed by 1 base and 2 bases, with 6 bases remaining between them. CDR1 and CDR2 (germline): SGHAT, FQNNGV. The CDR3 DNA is TGTGCCAGCAGCTTAGTTCCAGCCTACGAGCAGTACTTC. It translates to CASSLVPAYEQYF.

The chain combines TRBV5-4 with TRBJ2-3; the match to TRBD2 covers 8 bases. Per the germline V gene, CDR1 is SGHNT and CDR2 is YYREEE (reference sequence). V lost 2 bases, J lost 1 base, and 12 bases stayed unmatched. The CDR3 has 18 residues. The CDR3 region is CASSFGLAFDPRTDTQYF. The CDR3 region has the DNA TGTGCCAGCAGCTTCGGACTAGCCTTCGACCCACGCACAGATACGCAGTATTTT. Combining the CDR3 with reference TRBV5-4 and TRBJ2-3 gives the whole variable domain ETGVTQSPTHLIKTRGQQVTLRCSSQSGHNTVSWYQQALGQGPQFIFQYYREEENGRGNFPPRFSGLQFPNYSSELNVNALELDDSALYLCASSFGLAFDPRTDTQYFGPGTRLTVL.

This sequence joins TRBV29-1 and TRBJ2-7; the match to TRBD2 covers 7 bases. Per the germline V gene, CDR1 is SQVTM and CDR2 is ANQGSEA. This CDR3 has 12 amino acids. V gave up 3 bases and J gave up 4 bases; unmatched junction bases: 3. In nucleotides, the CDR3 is TGCAGCGTTGACAGGGAGGGATACGAGCAGTACTTC. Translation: CSVDREGYEQYF.

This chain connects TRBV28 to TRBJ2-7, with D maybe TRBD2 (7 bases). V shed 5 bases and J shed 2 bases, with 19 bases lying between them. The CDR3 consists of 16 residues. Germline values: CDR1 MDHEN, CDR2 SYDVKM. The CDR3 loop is CASSRLGGRSPYEQYF. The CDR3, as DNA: TGTGCCAGCAGTCGACTCGGGGGGCGATCCCCCTACGAGCAGTACTTC.

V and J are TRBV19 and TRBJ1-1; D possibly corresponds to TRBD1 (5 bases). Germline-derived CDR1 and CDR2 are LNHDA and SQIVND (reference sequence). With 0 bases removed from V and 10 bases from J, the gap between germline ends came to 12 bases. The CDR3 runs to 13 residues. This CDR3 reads CASSIDKGYRAFF. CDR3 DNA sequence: TGTGCCAGTAGTATAGATAAGGGGTATCGAGCTTTCTTT. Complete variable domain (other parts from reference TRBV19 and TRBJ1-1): DGGITQSPKYLFRKEGQNVTLSCEQNLNHDAMYWYRQDPGQGLRLIYYSQIVNDFQKGDIAEGYSVSREKKESFPLTVTSAQKNPTAFYLCASSIDKGYRAFFGQGTRLTVV.

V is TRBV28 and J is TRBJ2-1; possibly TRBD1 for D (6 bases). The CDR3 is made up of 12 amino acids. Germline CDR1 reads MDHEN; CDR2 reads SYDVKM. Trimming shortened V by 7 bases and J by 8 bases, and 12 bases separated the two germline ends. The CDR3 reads CASTSQGDEQFF. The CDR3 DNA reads TGTGCCAGCACCTCACAGGGCGATGAGCAGTTCTTC. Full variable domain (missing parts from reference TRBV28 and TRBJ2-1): DVKVTQSSRYLVKRTGEKVFLECVQDMDHENMFWYRQDPGLGLRLIYFSYDVKMKEKGDIPEGYSVSREKKERFSLILESASTNQTSMYLCASTSQGDEQFFGPGTRLTVL.

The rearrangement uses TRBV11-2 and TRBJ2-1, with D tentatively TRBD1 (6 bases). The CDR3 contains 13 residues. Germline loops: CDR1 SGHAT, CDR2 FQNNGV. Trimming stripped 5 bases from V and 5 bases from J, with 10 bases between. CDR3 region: CASSPGQNNEQFF. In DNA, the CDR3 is TGTGCCAGCAGCCCGGGACAAAACAATGAGCAGTTCTTC.